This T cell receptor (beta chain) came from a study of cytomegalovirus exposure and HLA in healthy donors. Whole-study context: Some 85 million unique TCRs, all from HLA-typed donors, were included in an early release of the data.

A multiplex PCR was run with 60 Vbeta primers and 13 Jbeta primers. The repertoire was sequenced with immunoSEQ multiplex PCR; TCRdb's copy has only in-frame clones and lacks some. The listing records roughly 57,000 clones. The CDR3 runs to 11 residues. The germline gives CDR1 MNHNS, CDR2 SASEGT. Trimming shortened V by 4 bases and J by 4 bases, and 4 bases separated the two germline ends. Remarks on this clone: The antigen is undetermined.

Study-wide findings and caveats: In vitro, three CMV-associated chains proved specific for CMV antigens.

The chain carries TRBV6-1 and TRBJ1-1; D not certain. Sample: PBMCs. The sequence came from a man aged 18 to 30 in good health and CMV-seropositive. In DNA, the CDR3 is TGTGCCAGCAGTGCCTTCACTGAAGCTTTCTTT. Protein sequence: CASSAFTEAFF.